This TCR beta chain was sequenced for a study of blood T cell repertoires in COVID-19. How the authors handled the data: By means of reference gene primer amplification, nucleated cell counts were estimated. Data came from immunoSEQ multiplex PCR; TCRdb stores just in-frame clones and leaves some out. That table is the source of V, J and clone size, and D and trimming were worked out from the DNA. The sample holds about 63,000 clones, approximately 90% seen once. V gave up 5 bases and J gave up 4 bases, with 15 bases separating them. The CDR3 contains 15 residues. CDR1 is MNHEY and CDR2 is SMNVEV in the germline V gene (reference sequence).

V gene TRBV27 combines with J gene TRBJ1-3; no definite D call. Source material: peripheral blood. This sequence was found in a woman aged 80 or over with acute or convalescent COVID-19. The CDR3 reads CASSLHRGGGNTIYF. In DNA, the CDR3 is TGTGCCAGCAGTCTCCACCGGGGAGGGGGAAACACCATATATTTT.